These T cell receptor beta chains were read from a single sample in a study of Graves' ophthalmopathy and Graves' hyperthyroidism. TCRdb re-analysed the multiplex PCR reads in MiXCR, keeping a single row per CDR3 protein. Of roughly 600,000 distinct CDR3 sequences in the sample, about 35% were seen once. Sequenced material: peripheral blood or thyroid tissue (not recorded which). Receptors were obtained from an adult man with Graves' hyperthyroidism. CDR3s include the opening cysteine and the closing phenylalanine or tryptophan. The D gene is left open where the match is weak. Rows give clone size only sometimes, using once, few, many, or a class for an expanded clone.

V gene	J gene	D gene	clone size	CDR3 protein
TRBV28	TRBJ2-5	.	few	CASSLPGKGQETQYF
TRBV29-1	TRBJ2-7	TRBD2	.	CSASRTGGGDEQYF
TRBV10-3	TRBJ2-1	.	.	CAIRSTTYNEQFF
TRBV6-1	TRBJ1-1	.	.	CASSEHRSGTEAFF
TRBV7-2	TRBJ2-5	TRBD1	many	CASRQRGPQETQYF
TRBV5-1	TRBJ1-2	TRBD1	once	CASSAEGQAGYTF
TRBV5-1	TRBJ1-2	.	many	CASRPPGTSYGYTF
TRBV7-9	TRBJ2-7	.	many	CASSNSYEQYF
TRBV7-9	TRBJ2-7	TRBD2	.	CASSLVAGDYEQYF
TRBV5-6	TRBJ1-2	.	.	CASSPRQDYTF